A selection of T cell receptor beta chains follows, all from one sample in a study of beta chain features in type 1 diabetes. The table came from immunoSEQ multiplex PCR; TCRdb's copy has only in-frame clones and leaves some out. This table has approximately 250,000 clones, about 14% appearing once. Sequencing input: naive CD4+ T cells from blood. These receptor sequences come from a woman between 35 and 50 years old in good health. Each CDR3 is given without its conserved first and last residue. The size field is filled for only some rows; it gives once, few, many or a size class.

V gene: TRBV18
clone size: few
J gene: TRBJ1-1
CDR3 protein: ASSPPHRTDTEAF

V gene: TRBV19
clone size: few
J gene: TRBJ2-7
CDR3 protein: ASRLGTAGTYEQY

V gene: TRBV5-4
clone size: NA
J gene: TRBJ2-4
CDR3 protein: ASSRGPQGAMENIQY

V gene: TRBV11-2
clone size: few
J gene: TRBJ2-7
CDR3 protein: ASSRGGQGRSYEQY

V gene: TRBV29-1
clone size: NA
J gene: TRBJ2-7
CDR3 protein: SVALHLAGGRGEQY

V gene: TRBV2
clone size: once
J gene: TRBJ1-2
CDR3 protein: ASSETGPGYT

V gene: TRBV5-1
clone size: NA
J gene: TRBJ2-1
CDR3 protein: ASSLGLAGVHEQF

V gene: TRBV4-1
clone size: NA
J gene: TRBJ2-3
CDR3 protein: ASTAGLAGVYTDTQY

V gene: TRBV5-1
clone size: once
J gene: TRBJ2-4
CDR3 protein: ASSRHLAGENIQY

V gene: TRBV7-9
clone size: NA
J gene: TRBJ1-5
CDR3 protein: ASSGQGVGQPQH

V gene: TRBV6-1
clone size: NA
J gene: TRBJ2-7
CDR3 protein: ASSLDRGWSSGQY

V gene: TRBV19
clone size: few
J gene: TRBJ1-1
CDR3 protein: ASGSAGGYTEAF

V gene: TRBV9
clone size: few
J gene: TRBJ2-3
CDR3 protein: ASSGTSGTVDRAKDTQY

V gene: TRBV19
clone size: few
J gene: TRBJ1-2
CDR3 protein: ASGGATSTNYGYT

V gene: TRBV6-5
clone size: NA
J gene: TRBJ1-3
CDR3 protein: ASSAWTVSGNTIY

V gene: TRBV7-2
clone size: NA
J gene: TRBJ1-4
CDR3 protein: ASSLGGIVRKLF

V gene: TRBV18
clone size: few
J gene: TRBJ2-5
CDR3 protein: ASSQLHRSGRETQY

V gene: TRBV10-3
clone size: many
J gene: TRBJ2-3
CDR3 protein: AISSGQGDTQY

V gene: TRBV5-1
clone size: few
J gene: TRBJ2-1
CDR3 protein: ASSSEGVLGNEQF

V gene: TRBV6-1
clone size: few
J gene: TRBJ1-2
CDR3 protein: ASSEWDRGWNYGYT

V gene: TRBV7-9
clone size: few
J gene: TRBJ2-1
CDR3 protein: ASSFPRDRAHNEQF

V gene: TRBV15
clone size: NA
J gene: TRBJ2-2
CDR3 protein: ATSREQGAVAGELF

V gene: TRBV5-1
clone size: NA
J gene: TRBJ1-2
CDR3 protein: ASSWAAGTGGLGYT

V gene: TRBV15
clone size: few
J gene: TRBJ2-7
CDR3 protein: ATSRDDGLAISYEQY

V gene: TRBV13
clone size: few
J gene: TRBJ1-1
CDR3 protein: ASSSRTGETEAF

V gene: TRBV9
clone size: NA
J gene: TRBJ2-3
CDR3 protein: ASSQAGGQLDTQY

V gene: TRBV7-2
clone size: few
J gene: TRBJ2-1
CDR3 protein: ASSLALAGSQF

V gene: TRBV5-6
clone size: few
J gene: TRBJ1-3
CDR3 protein: ASSGTGSGNTIY

V gene: TRBV18
clone size: few
J gene: TRBJ2-5
CDR3 protein: ASSLAGETQY

V gene: TRBV18
clone size: few
J gene: TRBJ2-7
CDR3 protein: ASSPPRAGGADEQY

V gene: TRBV6-5
clone size: NA
J gene: TRBJ2-5
CDR3 protein: ASRATGTGQETQY

V gene: TRBV10-2
clone size: NA
J gene: TRBJ1-1
CDR3 protein: ASRANTEAF

V gene: TRBV25-1
clone size: few
J gene: TRBJ2-3
CDR3 protein: ASSERPEGVTDTQY

V gene: TRBV20-1
clone size: NA
J gene: TRBJ1-1
CDR3 protein: SASSNTEAF

V gene: TRBV7-8
clone size: NA
J gene: TRBJ1-3
CDR3 protein: ASSDGQYSGNTIY

V gene: TRBV7-2
clone size: NA
J gene: TRBJ2-6
CDR3 protein: ASSRSGGTGGANVLT

V gene: TRBV19
clone size: NA
J gene: TRBJ1-5
CDR3 protein: ASSNIQGRRKYSNQPQH

V gene: TRBV5-1
clone size: few
J gene: TRBJ1-1
CDR3 protein: ASSLAPTGLTEAF

V gene: TRBV10-3
clone size: NA
J gene: TRBJ2-1
CDR3 protein: AISRQGALFGNEQF

V gene: TRBV7-9
clone size: NA
J gene: TRBJ1-1
CDR3 protein: ASSRDRGLTEAF

V gene: TRBV29-1
clone size: NA
J gene: TRBJ1-3
CDR3 protein: SVEDQNSGGNTIY

V gene: TRBV10-3
clone size: few
J gene: TRBJ2-3
CDR3 protein: AIRGLADNTDTQY

V gene: TRBV6-5
clone size: NA
J gene: TRBJ2-3
CDR3 protein: ASSYRYYSTDTQY

V gene: TRBV12-5
clone size: NA
J gene: TRBJ2-2
CDR3 protein: ASGLVGTGNTGELF

V gene: TRBV6-5
clone size: NA
J gene: TRBJ1-1
CDR3 protein: ASSPGQGWGEAF

V gene: TRBV7-2
clone size: NA
J gene: TRBJ2-5
CDR3 protein: ASSSLWGLPHQETQY

V gene: TRBV27
clone size: once
J gene: TRBJ2-5
CDR3 protein: ASSLFGGTSGYQETQY